This TCR beta chain originates from a study of memory CD4+ T cells and cytomegalovirus serostatus (dated by TCRdb to between 2018 and 2021). For context, the study as a whole: The approximately 35 healthy Belgian adults in the cohort included 9 who were CMV seropositive and around 25 who were CMV seronegative. To replicate a published TCR-based CMV serostatus classifier, the study sequenced CD4+ memory TCRbeta repertoires from a Belgian cohort whose cytomegalovirus serostatus was known.

As concerns this clone: The antigen it binds to is not known. The record has no base qualities; no much larger clone is one base away.

Genomic DNA was extracted from sorted cells with the Quick-DNA Microprep Kit. Amplification of TCRbeta DNA was done with the immunoSEQ hsTCRbeta kit, following the protocol from the manufacturer. TCRbeta libraries were sequenced on an Illumina MiSeq instrument. As for the authors' bioinformatics: After out-of-frame sequences were removed, around 2,200,000 distinct TCRbeta sequences remained, averaging approximately 68,000 per individual. Two values were used to score each individual: the count of some 150 previously reported CMV-associated TCRbeta sequences and the total count of productive distinct TCRbeta sequences. A beta-binomial model was reimplemented in Python, and scikit-learn random forests with default parameters were trained on US cohort data. On the Belgian cohort, classifier performance was reported as the median AUC, along with percentile confidence intervals, across 10,000 bootstrap iterations. TCRdb carries this immuneACCESS record with in-frame sequences only. Its versions omit some clonotypes, under half of them owing to an unresolved V gene in the studies checked, with the rest unexplained. V, J and clone size reflect that table, while D and trimming were determined from the DNA. The sample has over 55,000 clones on record, 70% to 80% of them singletons. Of the sample, approximately 0.82% falls within the top ten clones.

Including the terminal cysteine and phenylalanine, the CDR3 comprises 16 residues. The retained sequence is limited to the CDR3, 48 bases, with the frame set at the first base. V is pruned by 2 bases and J by 6 bases, leaving 12 bases of the junction without a gene match. The germline V gene yields KGHSH for CDR1 and LQKENI for CDR2. What the research found in general, with its limitations: Only CD4+CD45RO+ memory cells were sequenced, in contrast to the original study, which included naive and memory CD4+ and CD8+ populations. The original-framework classifier achieved a median bootstrapped AUC of about 0.95 with a 95% CI of 0.76-1.00 on the Belgian cohort. For predicting CMV serostatus, the median bootstrapped AUC was approximately 0.95 using the original framework and roughly 0.92 using a US-trained random forest. Results were interpreted as suggesting that the CMV-associated TCR signature is largely present in the CD4+ memory repertoire. Among the roughly 160 previously reported CMV-associated TCRbeta sequences, 65 to 85 showed up in the CD4+ memory repertoires, with each one found in between one and five individuals.

A FACSAria II was used to sort memory CD4+ T cells, defined as single viable CD3+CD4+CD8-CD45RO+ cells. CMV serostatus was assessed using a Roche Elecsys assay, by which serum IgG against CMV pp150, pp28, p38 and p52 was detected. After the samples were thawed, total CD4+ T cells were enriched through positive selection using CD4 magnetic microbeads. The samples came from a different study that was designed specifically to examine the CD4+ T cell memory repertoire. Following standard operating procedures, peripheral blood mononuclear cells were isolated and cryopreserved, while serum was kept at -80 degrees C. The staining relied on CD3-PerCP (BW264/56), CD4-APC (RPA-T4), CD45RO-PE (UCHT1) and CD8-Pacific Orange (3B5) antibodies, and Sytox blue was used to exclude non-viable cells.

This clonotype was obtained from an adult in good health and CMV-seronegative. The sequencing sample was made of memory CD4+ T cells from blood. This chain joins TRBV18 to TRBJ2-7; 8 bases in the middle match TRBD2. CDR3 sequence: CASSPTTRGGSGEQYF. The DNA reads TGTGCCAGCTCACCAACGACACGGGGGGGCTCTGGCGAGCAGTACTTC.